The 19 T cell receptor beta chains below come from one sample, sequenced in a study of PD-1 blockade in mismatch repair-deficient tumors. Clones were read by immunoSEQ multiplex PCR, and TCRdb kept only the in-frame ones, dropping some. The sample consists of about 100,000 clones, 82% of them appearing once. The source material was peripheral blood, sampled 35 to 37 weeks after starting pembrolizumab. The receptors shown here come from an adult with mismatch repair-deficient cancer.

The V and J genes are TRBV5-6 and TRBJ1-1, with a weak D call TRBD1 (5 bases). The germline CDR1 and CDR2 sequences are SGHDT and YYEEEE. V was pared by 2 bases and J by 2 bases, with 7 bases between. This CDR3 contains 13 residues. CDR3 loop: CASSLQANTEAFF. The DNA for the CDR3 is TGTGCCAGCAGCTTACAGGCCAACACTGAAGCTTTCTTT. The full variable domain, completed using reference TRBV5-6 and TRBJ1-1, is DAGVTQSPTHLIKTRGQQVTLRCSPKSGHDTVSWYQQALGQGPQFIFQYYEEEERQRGNFPDRFSGHQFPNYSSELNVNALLLGDSALYLCASSLQANTEAFFGQGTRLTVV.

This chain connects TRBV7-9 to TRBJ2-1; D unresolved. Trimming took off 3 bases at V and 5 bases at J, with 11 bases between the two ends. This CDR3 has 14 amino acids. CDR1 and CDR2 from the germline V gene are SEHNR and FQNEAQ (reference sequence). CDR3 in DNA: TGTGCCAGCAGCTTCTTCAGCATTCACAATGAGCAGTTCTTC. Residues: CASSFFSIHNEQFF. Supplemented by reference TRBV7-9 and TRBJ2-1, the full variable domain reads DTGVSQNPRHKITKRGQNVTFRCDPISEHNRLYWYRQTLGQGPEFLTYFQNEAQLEKSRLLSDRFSAERPKGSFSTLEIQRTEQGDSAMYLCASSFFSIHNEQFFGPGTRLTVL.

This chain links TRBV15 with TRBJ1-5, with TRBD1 as a possible D gene (5 bases). This CDR3 region has 14 residues. Per germline, CDR1 LNHNV and CDR2 YYDKDF (reference sequence). Trimming took off 9 bases at V and 0 bases at J, with 12 bases between the two ends. The DNA for the CDR3 is TGTGCCACGGGCCGGGGGGATAGCAATCAGCCCCAGCATTTT. Amino acids: CATGRGDSNQPQHF.

As concerns this clone: Other DNA sequences of this sample code for an identical CDR3. The chain uses TRBV5-6 and TRBJ1-3, with D unresolved. Germline values: CDR1 SGHDT, CDR2 YYEEEE. This CDR3 spans 14 amino acids. Trimming pared 0 bases from V and 1 base from J, leaving 5 bases between. In DNA form, the CDR3 reads TGTGCCAGCAGCTTGGTGGGTTCTGGAAACACCATATATTTT. Translating gives CASSLVGSGNTIYF.

The rearrangement joins TRBV29-1 to TRBJ1-1; tentative D call: TRBD1 (6 bases). Germline V CDR1 and CDR2: SQVTM, ANQGSEA. Trimming stripped 3 bases from V and 1 base from J, with 9 bases between. The CDR3 is made up of 13 amino acids. The CDR3 here is CSVDKGGNTEAFF. DNA for the CDR3: TGCAGCGTTGACAAGGGGGGGAACACTGAAGCTTTCTTT.

V gene TRBV27 combines with J gene TRBJ2-2; D ambiguous. V lost 5 bases and J 7 bases, leaving 5 bases between the germline ends. The CDR3 runs to 11 residues. Germline CDR1 MNHEY, CDR2 SMNVEV (reference sequence). The CDR3 loop is CASSVGGELFF. DNA for the CDR3: TGTGCCAGCAGTGTAGGCGGGGAGCTGTTTTTT.

V and J are TRBV18 and TRBJ2-7; TRBD1 might be the D (5 bases). The CDR3 sequence is 14 residues long. Trimming left V 3 bases short and J 3 bases short, with 12 bases between. Germline V CDR1 and CDR2: KGHSH, LQKENI. The CDR3 coding sequence is TGTGCCAGCTCACCGGGGCAGGGAAACTACGAGCAGTACTTC. Translating it yields CASSPGQGNYEQYF.

This chain uses TRBV5-6 with TRBJ2-1; the D gene is possibly TRBD2 (6 bases). This CDR3 is 15 amino acids long. Germline CDR1 and CDR2: SGHDT and YYEEEE. The ends were cut back, 2 bases at V and 5 bases at J, with 14 bases in the middle. The CDR3 sequence: CASSFGTGANNEQFF. CDR3 sequence (DNA): TGTGCCAGCAGCTTTGGGACGGGAGCAAACAATGAGCAGTTCTTC.

This chain connects TRBV28 to TRBJ1-1, with unresolved D. CDR1 MDHEN and CDR2 SYDVKM come from the germline V gene. The V gene lost 10 bases and the J gene lost 4 bases, with 13 bases spanning the gap. The CDR3 totals 12 residues. The CDR3 protein is CATFPVGTEAFF. The CDR3 region has the DNA TGTGCCACCTTCCCCGTTGGCACTGAAGCTTTCTTT.

The table lists this clone with a few counts. V gene TRBV19 combines with J gene TRBJ2-7; TRBD1 is a possible D gene (6 bases). Germline CDR1 and CDR2: LNHDA and SQIVND (reference sequence). V was cut by 5 bases and J by 2 bases, with 10 bases left in between. The length of the CDR3 is 13 residues. As DNA, the CDR3 is TGTGCCAGTAGTTTGGACAGAACCTACGAGCAGTACTTC. Translated, it gives CASSLDRTYEQYF.

V gene TRBV10-3 combines with J gene TRBJ2-5, with D possibly TRBD1 on 6 matching bases. Trimming took 4 bases from V and 1 from J, leaving 7 bases between them. The germline gives CDR1 ENHRY, CDR2 SYGVKD. This CDR3 spans 13 amino acids. CDR3 in amino acids: CAISAQGQETQYF. The CDR3 coding sequence is TGTGCCATCAGTGCACAGGGCCAAGAGACCCAGTACTTC.

V and J are TRBV18 and TRBJ2-7; no clear D. The germline V and J ends were trimmed by 6 bases and 0 bases, with 12 bases remaining between them. CDR3 length: 14 residues. Germline values: CDR1 KGHSH, CDR2 LQKENI. CDR3 amino acids: CASSSQLTSYEQYF. CDR3 nucleotide sequence: TGTGCCAGCTCGTCGCAACTCACCTCCTACGAGCAGTACTTC.

The V gene is TRBV9, the J gene TRBJ2-7, with D tentatively TRBD2 (5 bases). Trimming pared 2 bases from V and 3 bases from J, leaving 15 bases between. CDR3 length: 15 amino acids. Germline V gene sequence: CDR1 SGDLS, CDR2 YYNGEE. CDR3 sequence: CASSVEPGDYYEQYF. CDR3 DNA: TGTGCCAGCAGCGTTGAGCCAGGAGACTACTACGAGCAGTACTTC.

The chain couples TRBV7-9 to TRBJ1-4; D call uncertain. V lost 5 bases, J lost 4 bases, and 17 bases lay in between. This CDR3 comprises 16 residues. CDR1 SEHNR and CDR2 FQNEAQ come from the germline V gene (reference sequence). Here the CDR3 reads CASSPAIAGVNEKLFF. Written as DNA, the CDR3 is TGTGCCAGCAGCCCTGCAATTGCTGGAGTTAATGAAAAACTGTTTTTT.

This clone was detected once. The junction shows a germline mismatch at one end, possibly a read error. The gene calls are TRBV5-1 and TRBJ2-3; D is possibly TRBD2 (5 bases). This CDR3 has 14 residues. The germline CDR1 and CDR2 sequences are SGHRS and YFSETQ. DNA for the CDR3: TGCGCCAGCAGCTTGGGGGCTAGCAGAGATACGCAGTATTTT. Protein: CASSLGASRDTQYF. Drawing the rest from reference TRBV5-1 and TRBJ2-3, the complete variable domain is KAGVTQTPRYLIKTRGQQVTLSCSPISGHRSVSWYQQTPGQGLQFLFEYFSETQRNKGNFPGRFSGRQFSNSRSEMNVSTLELGDSALYLCASSLGASRDTQYFGPGTRLTVL.

The J gene is TRBJ2-3, the V gene TRBV9, with unresolved D. Germline assignment: CDR1 SGDLS and CDR2 YYNGEE. V was cut by 3 bases and J by 5 bases, with 13 bases left in between. CDR3 length: 14 amino acids. The CDR3 DNA is TGTGCCAGCAGCGCAACATCCAGAGGAGATACGCAGTATTTT. It is translated as CASSATSRGDTQYF.

V and J are TRBV7-9 and TRBJ2-1; D remains unclear. V was cut by 4 bases and J by 10 bases, with 8 bases left in between. Germline V gene data show CDR1 as SEHNR and CDR2 as FQNEAQ (reference sequence). The length of the CDR3 is 11 residues. In DNA form, the CDR3 reads TGTGCCAGCAGCTCCGGGTCCGAGCAGTTCTTC. It codes for CASSSGSEQFF.

The genes are TRBV7-8 and TRBJ1-2; no definite D call. V gave up 2 bases and J gave up 3 bases, with 13 bases separating them. This CDR3 comprises 15 residues. Germline CDR1 reads SGHVS; CDR2 reads FQNEAQ. CDR3: CASSLSETLYYGYTF. The CDR3 nucleotides are TGTGCCAGCAGCTTATCAGAAACCCTTTACTATGGCTACACCTTC.

V and J are TRBV19 and TRBJ2-7; TRBD1 aligns across 9 bases. CDR1 is LNHDA and CDR2 is SQIVND in the germline V gene (reference sequence). CDR3 length equals 14 residues. V shed 2 bases and J 3 bases; nucleotides not matched to a gene: 2. The DNA for the CDR3 is TGTGCCAGTAGTATAAAGGACAGGGGCTACGAGCAGTACTTC. Its protein is CASSIKDRGYEQYF.